The entry below describes one T cell receptor (beta chain). The antigen remains undetermined. The source of the sample is a study of T cells in narcolepsy. Across the whole study: Healthy controls were enrolled alongside patients with narcolepsy type 1 or type 2. Findings and caveats of the study: Healthy controls reportedly lacked the autoreactive clonotypes serially found in patients' blood.

Produced via immunoSEQ multiplex PCR; TCRdb's table is partial and in-frame only. This table holds 31,000 or so clones, under 90% found once. The sequencing sample was made of CD45RA- memory CD4+ T cells from PBMCs. The source is a human donor with narcolepsy.

CDR3 nucleotide sequence: TGCGCCAGCAGCCCCTTAACTGAAGCTTTCTTT. Protein product: CASSPLTEAFF. The V gene is TRBV10-2, the J gene TRBJ1-1; D ambiguous. This CDR3 contains 11 residues. Trimming stripped 6 bases from V and 5 bases from J, with 7 bases between. Germline loops: CDR1 WSHSY, CDR2 SAAADI.